The TCR beta chain described here comes from a study of blood T cell repertoires in COVID-19. Turning to the study itself: Sites in the United States, Italy and Spain provided acute and convalescent COVID-19 samples. T cells, B-cell-depleted T cells, or PBMCs provided the cDNA or gDNA that served as material.

This clone was seen more than once but under ten times. Methods used by the authors: Reference gene primer amplification gave nucleated cell count estimates. The data were produced by immunoSEQ multiplex PCR, yet TCRdb's version contains in-frame clones alone and is incomplete. That table gives V, J and clone size, and the DNA gave D and trimming. The table lists approximately 300,000 clones, about nine tenths of them singletons, with 1% in the top ten. Trimming pared 4 bases from V and 7 bases from J, leaving 10 bases between. The CDR3 has 13 residues. Germline V gene data show CDR1 as LNHNV and CDR2 as YYDKDF (reference sequence).

The J gene is TRBJ2-2, the V gene TRBV15; tentative D call: TRBD2 (6 bases). This sequence was found in a man aged 50-60 years with active or convalescent COVID-19. The sample consisted of peripheral blood. DNA for the CDR3: TGTGCCACCAGCAAGGGTAGCGGCGGGGAGCTGTTTTTT. It specifies CATSKGSGGELFF.